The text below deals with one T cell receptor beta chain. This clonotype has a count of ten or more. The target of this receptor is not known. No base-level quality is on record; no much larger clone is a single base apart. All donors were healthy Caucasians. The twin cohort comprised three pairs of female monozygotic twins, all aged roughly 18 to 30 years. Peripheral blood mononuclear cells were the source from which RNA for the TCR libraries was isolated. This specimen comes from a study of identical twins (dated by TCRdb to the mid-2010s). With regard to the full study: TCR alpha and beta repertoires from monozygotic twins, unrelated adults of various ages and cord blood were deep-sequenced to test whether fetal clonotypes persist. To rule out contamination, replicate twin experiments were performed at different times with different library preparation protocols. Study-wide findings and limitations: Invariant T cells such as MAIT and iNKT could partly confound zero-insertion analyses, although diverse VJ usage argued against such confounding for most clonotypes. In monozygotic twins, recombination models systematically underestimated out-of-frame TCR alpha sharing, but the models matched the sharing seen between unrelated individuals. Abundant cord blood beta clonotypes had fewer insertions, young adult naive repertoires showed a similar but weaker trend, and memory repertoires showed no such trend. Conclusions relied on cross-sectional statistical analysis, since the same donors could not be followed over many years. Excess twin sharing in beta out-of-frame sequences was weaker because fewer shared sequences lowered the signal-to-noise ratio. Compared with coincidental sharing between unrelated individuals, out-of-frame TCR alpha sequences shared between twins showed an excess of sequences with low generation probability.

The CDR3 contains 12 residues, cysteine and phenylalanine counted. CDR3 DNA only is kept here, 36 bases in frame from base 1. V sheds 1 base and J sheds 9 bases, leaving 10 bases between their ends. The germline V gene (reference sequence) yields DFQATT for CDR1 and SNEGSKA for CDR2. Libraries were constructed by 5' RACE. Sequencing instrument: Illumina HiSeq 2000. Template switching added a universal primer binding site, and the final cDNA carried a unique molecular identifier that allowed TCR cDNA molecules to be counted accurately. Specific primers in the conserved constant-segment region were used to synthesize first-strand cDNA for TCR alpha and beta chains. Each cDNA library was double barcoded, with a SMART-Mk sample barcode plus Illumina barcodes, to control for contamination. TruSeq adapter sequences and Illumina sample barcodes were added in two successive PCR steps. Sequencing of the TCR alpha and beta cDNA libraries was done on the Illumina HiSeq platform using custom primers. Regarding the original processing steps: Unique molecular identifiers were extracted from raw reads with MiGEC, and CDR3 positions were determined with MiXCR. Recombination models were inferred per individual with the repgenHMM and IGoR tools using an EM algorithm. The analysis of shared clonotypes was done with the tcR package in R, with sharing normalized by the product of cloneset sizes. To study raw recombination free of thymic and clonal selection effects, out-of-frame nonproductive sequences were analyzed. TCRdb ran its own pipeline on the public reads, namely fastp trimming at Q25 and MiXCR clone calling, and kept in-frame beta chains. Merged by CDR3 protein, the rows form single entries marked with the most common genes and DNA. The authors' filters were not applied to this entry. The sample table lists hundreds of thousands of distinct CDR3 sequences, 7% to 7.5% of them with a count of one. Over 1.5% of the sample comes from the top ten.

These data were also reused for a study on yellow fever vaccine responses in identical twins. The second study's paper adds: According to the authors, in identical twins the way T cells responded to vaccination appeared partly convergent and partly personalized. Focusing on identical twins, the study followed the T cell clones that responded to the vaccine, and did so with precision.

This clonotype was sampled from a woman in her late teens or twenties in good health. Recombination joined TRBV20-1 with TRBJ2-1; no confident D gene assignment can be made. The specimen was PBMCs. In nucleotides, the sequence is TGCAGTGCTAGAGCTAGGATGCTTGAGCAGTTCTTC. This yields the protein CSARARMLEQFF.